This TCR beta chain was recorded in a study of cytomegalovirus exposure and HLA in healthy donors. Study-level findings and limits: A link between a missense DCLRE1C variant and TCR beta V- and J-gene trimming emerged from a later analysis. What TCR beta sequences reportedly achieved was accurate prediction of HLA-A and HLA-B alleles in most subjects.

The ends lost 5 bases at V and 7 bases at J; junction bases unmatched: 8. The germline CDR1 and CDR2 sequences are SGDLS and YYNGEE. The CDR3 covers 13 residues. A multiplex PCR was run with 60 Vbeta primers and 13 Jbeta primers. Produced via immunoSEQ multiplex PCR; TCRdb's table is partial and in-frame only. The repertoire has about 160,000 clones, roughly 79% of them found once; the top ten carry 1.5% to 1.8%. Of note for this clone: The target antigen is unknown.

The gene calls are TRBV9 and TRBJ1-2, with 7 bases aligning to TRBD1. The specimen sequenced was PBMCs. The receptor was derived from a man aged 40-50 years in good health and CMV-seronegative. The chain's CDR3 is CASSRPGGRGYTF. The CDR3 coding sequence is TGTGCCAGCAGTAGACCAGGGGGACGTGGCTACACCTTC.